A selection of T cell receptor beta chains follows, all from one sample in a study of CD8+ T cells in alopecia areata. Only in-frame clones appear in the TCRdb table, and some are missing; sequencing was by immunoSEQ multiplex PCR. Of 250,000 or so clones listed, under 80% are singletons. The sequencing here drew on CD4+ T cells sorted from blood, taken at week 0. These receptors were taken from a human donor with alopecia areata. Each CDR3 is given with its conserved first and last residue. Fields, in order: clone size, V gene, D gene, J gene, CDR3 protein, CDR3 DNA. D genes are given only for firm matches. Clone sizes are given selectively: once, few, many, or a class where the clone is expanded.

abundance: few
v_gene: TRBV15
d_gene: TRBD2
j_gene: TRBJ2-5
CDR3aa: CATSRLATSGLFQETQYF
CDR3nt: TGTGCCACCAGCCGTTTGGCGACTAGCGGTCTCTTTCAAGAGACCCAGTACTTC

abundance: once
v_gene: TRBV7-2
d_gene: NA
j_gene: TRBJ2-1
CDR3aa: CASSFGGYHNEQFF
CDR3nt: TGTGCCAGCAGCTTCGGGGGTTACCACAATGAGCAGTTCTTC

abundance: NA
v_gene: TRBV4-1
d_gene: NA
j_gene: TRBJ1-2
CDR3aa: CASSPPQGHYGYTF
CDR3nt: TGCGCCAGCAGCCCTCCACAGGGCCACTATGGCTACACCTTC

abundance: once
v_gene: TRBV6-5
d_gene: TRBD1
j_gene: TRBJ1-1
CDR3aa: CASSFRQGVAFF
CDR3nt: TGTGCCAGCAGTTTCCGACAGGGAGTGGCTTTCTTT

abundance: NA
v_gene: TRBV11-2
d_gene: NA
j_gene: TRBJ2-5
CDR3aa: CASSTFPVRQKETQYF
CDR3nt: TGTGCCAGCAGCACCTTCCCTGTTCGTCAGAAAGAGACCCAGTACTTC

abundance: NA
v_gene: TRBV5-6
d_gene: TRBD2
j_gene: TRBJ2-7
CDR3aa: CASSPDPGLGAYEQYF
CDR3nt: TGTGCCAGCAGCCCTGACCCGGGACTAGGAGCCTACGAGCAGTACTTC

abundance: NA
v_gene: TRBV11-2
d_gene: NA
j_gene: TRBJ1-2
CDR3aa: CASSSGGYGYTF
CDR3nt: TGTGCCAGCAGCTCAGGAGGGTATGGCTACACCTTC

abundance: once
v_gene: TRBV29-1
d_gene: NA
j_gene: TRBJ1-2
CDR3aa: CSAEGQSYGYTF
CDR3nt: TGCAGCGCCGAGGGGCAGTCCTATGGCTACACCTTC

abundance: NA
v_gene: TRBV2
d_gene: NA
j_gene: TRBJ2-7
CDR3aa: CASSEMAAYEQYF
CDR3nt: TGTGCCAGCAGTGAAATGGCCGCCTACGAGCAGTACTTC

abundance: NA
v_gene: TRBV5-1
d_gene: TRBD1
j_gene: TRBJ2-1
CDR3aa: CASRSTPGQGGYEQFF
CDR3nt: TGCGCCAGCAGGTCTACTCCGGGACAGGGGGGCTATGAGCAGTTCTTC

abundance: NA
v_gene: TRBV5-1
d_gene: TRBD2
j_gene: TRBJ2-5
CDR3aa: CASSFPGLWETQYF
CDR3nt: TGCGCCAGCAGCTTTCCGGGACTATGGGAGACCCAGTACTTC

abundance: NA
v_gene: TRBV9
d_gene: NA
j_gene: TRBJ2-1
CDR3aa: CASSPSSPEQFF
CDR3nt: TGTGCCAGCAGCCCCTCAAGCCCTGAGCAGTTCTTC

abundance: NA
v_gene: TRBV29-1
d_gene: NA
j_gene: TRBJ2-3
CDR3aa: CSPLKAGDTQYF
CDR3nt: TGCAGCCCCCTCAAAGCGGGAGATACGCAGTATTTT

abundance: once
v_gene: TRBV7-8
d_gene: TRBD1
j_gene: TRBJ1-4
CDR3aa: CASSQGAANEKLFF
CDR3nt: TGTGCCAGCAGCCAGGGGGCAGCTAATGAAAAACTGTTTTTT

abundance: few
v_gene: TRBV28
d_gene: NA
j_gene: TRBJ2-2
CDR3aa: CASSSDGAGELFF
CDR3nt: TGTGCCAGCAGTTCGGACGGGGCCGGGGAGCTGTTTTTT

abundance: NA
v_gene: TRBV30
d_gene: NA
j_gene: TRBJ1-2
CDR3aa: CAWYGQRSYGYTF
CDR3nt: TGTGCCTGGTACGGACAGCGGAGCTATGGCTACACCTTC

abundance: few
v_gene: TRBV4-1
d_gene: NA
j_gene: TRBJ2-4
CDR3aa: CASSQGDAAKNIQYF
CDR3nt: TGCGCCAGCAGCCAAGGGGATGCAGCCAAAAACATTCAGTACTTC

abundance: NA
v_gene: TRBV5-1
d_gene: NA
j_gene: TRBJ2-5
CDR3aa: CASSASFNQETQYF
CDR3nt: TGCGCCAGCAGCGCTAGCTTCAACCAAGAGACCCAGTACTTC

abundance: NA
v_gene: TRBV29-1
d_gene: NA
j_gene: TRBJ1-1
CDR3aa: CSASMNTEAFF
CDR3nt: TGCAGCGCTTCAATGAACACTGAAGCTTTCTTT

abundance: NA
v_gene: TRBV9
d_gene: NA
j_gene: TRBJ1-1
CDR3aa: CASSPEAAATEAFF
CDR3nt: TGTGCCAGCAGCCCCGAGGCCGCCGCCACTGAAGCTTTCTTT

abundance: NA
v_gene: TRBV7-8
d_gene: NA
j_gene: TRBJ2-1
CDR3aa: CASSLGGPFSNEQFF
CDR3nt: TGTGCCAGCAGCTTAGGGGGCCCATTCTCCAATGAGCAGTTCTTC

abundance: NA
v_gene: TRBV7-2
d_gene: TRBD1
j_gene: TRBJ1-6
CDR3aa: CASSPWTGGNSPLHF
CDR3nt: TGTGCCAGCAGCCCCTGGACAGGGGGGAATTCACCCCTCCACTTT

abundance: NA
v_gene: TRBV6-5
d_gene: NA
j_gene: TRBJ2-7
CDR3aa: CASSYSGNYEQYF
CDR3nt: TGTGCCAGCAGTTACTCGGGGAACTACGAGCAGTACTTC

abundance: NA
v_gene: TRBV18
d_gene: NA
j_gene: TRBJ1-1
CDR3aa: CASSPPLRGTEAFF
CDR3nt: TGTGCCAGCTCACCACCGCTCAGGGGCACTGAAGCTTTCTTT

abundance: NA
v_gene: TRBV7-9
d_gene: NA
j_gene: TRBJ1-1
CDR3aa: CASSLNGANTEAFF
CDR3nt: TGTGCCAGCAGCTTAAATGGGGCGAACACTGAAGCTTTCTTT

abundance: few
v_gene: TRBV5-1
d_gene: NA
j_gene: TRBJ1-1
CDR3aa: CASSLSGGGGEAFF
CDR3nt: TGCGCCAGCAGCTTGAGCGGGGGAGGAGGTGAAGCTTTCTTT

abundance: NA
v_gene: TRBV29-1
d_gene: NA
j_gene: TRBJ2-5
CDR3aa: CSVFRETQYF
CDR3nt: TGCAGCGTTTTCCGCGAGACCCAGTACTTC

abundance: NA
v_gene: TRBV6-5
d_gene: NA
j_gene: TRBJ1-1
CDR3aa: CASRPLGGLAFF
CDR3nt: TGTGCCAGCAGACCGCTCGGGGGGCTGGCTTTCTTT